The rows below give T cell receptor beta chains drawn from one sample of a study of regulatory T cells in long-lasting Graves disease. TCRdb analysed the multiplex PCR reads with MiXCR anew, one entry per CDR3 protein. The sample includes about 430,000 distinct CDR3 sequences, 15% seen only once; the top ten take over 7%. The same data also contributed to another study, on T cells in Graves' hyperthyroidism and ophthalmopathy.

Source: peripheral blood mononuclear cells (PBMCs), taken at new diagnosis, from a patient treated with antithyroid drugs. The receptors were gathered from a woman between 40 and 55 years old with Graves disease. The CDR3 runs from the conserved cysteine through the conserved F or W. D genes are given only for firm matches. Size is omitted from some rows. Given values are once, few, many or a class for expanded clones.

abundance	d_gene	v_gene	j_gene	CDR3nt	CDR3aa
few	NA	TRBV6-2/TRBV6-3	TRBJ2-5	TGTGCCAGCAGTTCCCAGGGCGGATCGGAGACCCAGTACTTC	CASSSQGGSETQYF
NA	TRBD2	TRBV9	TRBJ2-7	TGTGCCAGCAGCGTGAGGGCGGGAGTCCCCTACGAGCAGTACTTC	CASSVRAGVPYEQYF
few	NA	TRBV18	TRBJ2-1	TGTGCCAGCTCACCACTACAGGGATTTGGCAATGCAGTTGAGCAGTTCTTC	CASSPLQGFGNAVEQFF
many	TRBD1	TRBV12-3/TRBV12-4	TRBJ2-5	TGTGCCAGCAGTTTATGGGGACAGCTCCAAGAGACCCAGTACTTC	CASSLWGQLQETQYF
many	NA	TRBV7-2	TRBJ2-1	TGTGCCAGCAGCTTAGATCAGCTCAATGAGCAGTTCTTC	CASSLDQLNEQFF
few	NA	TRBV4-3	TRBJ2-7	TGCGCCAGCAGCCAAGATGGAGAGGACGGAGCTTACGAGCAGTACTTC	CASSQDGEDGAYEQYF
many	NA	TRBV3-1	TRBJ2-5	TGTGCCAGCAGCCAAGTTGGTACGAAGACCCAGTACTTC	CASSQVGTKTQYF
many	NA	TRBV28	TRBJ2-5	TGTGCCAGCAGCTTTAGGTTTGGGGGAGGTGGAGAGACCCAGTACTTC	CASSFRFGGGGETQYF
NA	NA	TRBV4-1	TRBJ2-3	TGCGCCAGCAGCCAAGGGCCCCAACGGGGGCCCCGGAGCGATACGCAGTATTTT	CASSQGPQRGPRSDTQYF
few	TRBD1	TRBV10-3	TRBJ1-3	TGTGCCATCGGTGGGGACCGGGGACAGGCCACTGGAAACACCATATATTTT	CAIGGDRGQATGNTIYF
NA	TRBD2	TRBV28	TRBJ2-3	TGTGCCAGCCGGAGCGGGAGAACAGATACGCAGTATTTT	CASRSGRTDTQYF
many	NA	TRBV28	TRBJ2-2	TGTGCCAGCAGTTCCTACAGGGATCCCGGGGAGCTGTTTTTT	CASSSYRDPGELFF
many	TRBD1	TRBV7-9	TRBJ2-7	TGTGCCAGCAGCTACCGGGACAGGGTCTACGAGCAGTACTTC	CASSYRDRVYEQYF
few	TRBD1	TRBV2	TRBJ1-2	TGTGCCAGCAGTGAAGTTACGACAGGGTCCTATGGCTACACCTTC	CASSEVTTGSYGYTF